This T cell receptor beta chain was obtained from a study of shared T cell receptors in the human thymus. Germline lookup yields CDR1 MNHEY and CDR2 SMNVEV (reference sequence). V dropped 2 bases and J dropped 1; count of bases not matched to a gene: 5. The CDR3 runs to 16 residues. Only in-frame clones appear in the TCRdb table, and some are missing; sequencing was by immunoSEQ multiplex PCR. This table holds hundreds of thousands of clones, more than 75% found once. The data were also submitted as part of a second study, on human thymus T cells. That study adds: Healthy Finnish infants having corrective surgery for congenital heart defects served as donors. Thymus tissue was removed during corrective cardiac surgery. Thymic and blood repertoires appeared to carry a bias in their V and J gene usage. Thymic repertoires from unrelated individuals overlapped highly, related research reported.

Sequenced sample: thymocytes. The chain uses TRBV27 and TRBJ1-2; TRBD1 matches at 9 bases. This clonotype was sampled from a boy in the first two years of life with a congenital heart defect. CDR3 amino acids: CASSLHGTGNNYGYTF. Here the CDR3 DNA reads TGTGCCAGCAGTTTACATGGGACAGGGAATAACTATGGCTACACCTTC.